The 20 T cell receptor beta chains in this list originate from one sample, sequenced in a study of identical twins. TCRdb processed the 5' RACE reads anew with MiXCR; each CDR3 protein has one entry. The sample contains some 320,000 distinct CDR3 sequences, around an eighth of which appear only once. The sample was also linked to a second study, of yellow fever vaccine responses in identical twins.

What was sequenced was CD8+ T cells sorted from blood. These TCRs come from a woman aged 18 to 35 in good health.

At least ten counts were recorded for this clonotype. The chain links TRBV6-1 to TRBJ2-1; the D is unclear. V shed 6 bases and J shed 7 bases, with 19 bases lying between them. Germline V lookup: CDR1 MNHNS, CDR2 SASEGT. The CDR3 is made up of 15 amino acids. In DNA form, the CDR3 reads TGTGCCAGCAGCCAATCCCCACCCCACTCAAATGAGCAGTTCTTC. Its protein is CASSQSPPHSNEQFF.

This clonotype was observed a few times. The chain has TRBV7-3 and TRBJ2-1, with 11 nucleotides matching TRBD2. The CDR3 runs 17 residues. Germline V lookup: CDR1 SGHTA, CDR2 FQGTGA. Trimming took 4 bases from V and 7 from J; bases not matched to a gene: 12. In DNA form, the CDR3 reads TGTGCCAGCAGCTCATCACTCGTAGCGGGAGGGCCAAATGAGCAGTTCTTC. It translates to CASSSSLVAGGPNEQFF.

This clonotype has more than one count but fewer than ten. CDR3: CASSSGPVGTQYF. The CDR3 DNA is TGTGCCAGCAGTTCTGGACCCGTTGGGACCCAGTACTTC. The chain joins TRBV28 to TRBJ2-5, with D unclear. CDR1 MDHEN and CDR2 SYDVKM come from the germline V gene. CDR3 length equals 13 residues. V lost 4 bases, J lost 7 bases, and 13 bases lay in between.

The sample holds a few counts of this clonotype. The rearrangement uses TRBV4-1 and TRBJ2-7, with TRBD2 matching over 12 bases. The germline V gene has CDR1 MGHRA and CDR2 YSYEKL. The CDR3 has 18 residues. The V and J ends lost 1 base and 2 bases, in that order; junction bases with no gene match: 9. The CDR3 DNA is TGCGCCAGCAGCCAAGCCCGGGGGACTAGCGGGCTGACCTACGAGCAGTACTTC. This gives the protein CASSQARGTSGLTYEQYF.

V is TRBV4-1 and J is TRBJ2-7; D uncertain. The germline V and J ends were trimmed by 0 bases and 3 bases, with 12 bases remaining between them. The CDR3 runs to 15 residues. Germline V CDR1 and CDR2: MGHRA, YSYEKL. The DNA for the CDR3 is TGCGCCAGCAGCCAAGAGGGCCTAGTTTACTACGAGCAGTACTTC. The encoded protein is CASSQEGLVYYEQYF.

The J gene is TRBJ2-1, the V gene TRBV5-5; the D gene is possibly TRBD2 (6 bases). The CDR3 length is 16 residues. The germline V and J ends were trimmed by 2 bases and 0 bases, with 12 bases remaining between them. Germline values: CDR1 SGHKS, CDR2 YYEKEE (reference sequence). The CDR3 DNA sequence: TGTGCCAGCAGCTTAAGCGGGTTCAGCTCCTACAATGAGCAGTTCTTC. Encoded protein: CASSLSGFSSYNEQFF.

This clonotype appeared many times. This chain connects TRBV12-3 or TRBV12-4 to TRBJ2-7; possible D gene TRBD1, 5 bases. Deletions cut 0 bases from V and 5 bases from J, with 14 bases between. The CDR3 is 15 residues long. Written as DNA, the CDR3 is TGTGCCAGCAGTTTAGCGTCCCCAGGGATGGACGAGCAGTACTTC. Its translation is CASSLASPGMDEQYF.

This clonotype was detected only a few times. The chain employs TRBV28 and TRBJ2-7, with D tentatively TRBD1 (7 bases). The CDR3 runs to 16 residues. The V end lost 1 base, the J end lost 2 bases, and 15 bases lay between the germline ends. Germline V CDR1 and CDR2: MDHEN, SYDVKM. This CDR3 reads CASSLLGGGLAYEQYF. CDR3 in DNA: TGTGCCAGCAGTTTATTAGGAGGGGGCTTAGCCTACGAGCAGTACTTC.

The chain is built from TRBV28 and TRBJ2-4; perhaps TRBD2 as D (5 bases). CDR1 is MDHEN, CDR2 SYDVKM, per germline. Trimming pared 3 bases from V and 4 bases from J, leaving 13 bases between. CDR3 size: 15 residues. CDR3 residues: CASSFDPGGKNIQYF. The CDR3 DNA sequence: TGTGCCAGCAGTTTCGACCCTGGCGGGAAAAACATTCAGTACTTC.

The rearrangement uses TRBV10-3 and TRBJ2-3; TRBD2 aligns across 7 bases. With 6 bases clipped from V and 5 bases from J, the junction kept 8 bases outside the gene matches. CDR3 length: 14 residues. Germline V gives CDR1 ENHRY, CDR2 SYGVKD. The CDR3 here is CAIRWTRRRDTQYF. The CDR3 DNA reads TGTGCCATCAGGTGGACTAGACGTAGAGATACGCAGTATTTT.

This clonotype has just a few counts. This rearrangement joins TRBV11-2 to TRBJ2-2, with D perhaps TRBD1 or TRBD2 (6 bases each). Germline V gene sequence: CDR1 SGHAT, CDR2 FQNNGV. This CDR3 region has 17 residues. With 1 base removed from V and 3 bases from J, the gap between germline ends came to 15 bases. This CDR3 reads CASSLGKGGTYTGELFF. In DNA form, the CDR3 reads TGTGCCAGCAGCTTAGGGAAGGGGGGAACATACACCGGGGAGCTGTTTTTT.

This clonotype has only a few counts. The CDR3, as DNA: TGCGCCAGCAGCCGAGAGGGGGTCTTCACAGATACGCAGTATTTT. This codes for CASSREGVFTDTQYF. V usage is TRBV4-1 and J usage is TRBJ2-3, with D possibly being TRBD1 (6 bases). This CDR3 comprises 15 residues. V was shortened by 4 bases and J by 2 bases, with 13 bases between the two germline ends. Germline-derived CDR1 and CDR2 are MGHRA and YSYEKL.

The chain couples TRBV11-2 to TRBJ2-7, with 12 nucleotides matching TRBD2. J was trimmed by 5 bases and V by 5 bases; bases with no gene match: 10. Germline values: CDR1 SGHAT, CDR2 FQNNGV. The CDR3 is made up of 16 amino acids. CDR3 coding DNA: TGTGCCAGCAGCCAAGGACTAGCGGGGATGCGGGACGAGCAGTACTTC. Protein: CASSQGLAGMRDEQYF.

The gene calls are TRBV28 and TRBJ2-7; the D is unclear. This CDR3 spans 13 amino acids. V lost 5 bases and J lost 2, with 10 bases in between. Germline V CDR1 and CDR2: MDHEN, SYDVKM. CDR3 in amino acids: CASSLQSTYEQYF. The CDR3 DNA reads as TGTGCCAGCAGTCTACAGTCAACCTACGAGCAGTACTTC. Combining the CDR3 with reference TRBV28 and TRBJ2-7 gives the whole variable domain DVKVTQSSRYLVKRTGEKVFLECVQDMDHENMFWYRQDPGLGLRLIYFSYDVKMKEKGDIPEGYSVSREKKERFSLILESASTNQTSMYLCASSLQSTYEQYFGPGTRLTVT.

The table lists this clonotype with many counts. The chain joins TRBV5-5 to TRBJ2-3, with D unclear. The CDR3 spans 17 residues. Trimming removed 0 bases at V and 4 bases at J, with 18 bases between. Germline loops: CDR1 SGHKS, CDR2 YYEKEE (reference sequence). This CDR3 is CASSLGHGYLDADTQYF. CDR3 in DNA: TGTGCCAGCAGCTTGGGACATGGCTATTTGGATGCAGATACGCAGTATTTT.

Only a few counts were recorded for this clonotype. The V gene is TRBV6-1, the J gene TRBJ1-1; the match to TRBD1 covers 9 bases. Germline V CDR1 and CDR2: MNHNS, SASEGT. The CDR3 is 14 residues long. V dropped 5 bases and J dropped 5; count of bases not matched to a gene: 6. The CDR3 coding sequence is TGTGCCAGCAGTACGACAGGGGGAGGTACTGAAGCTTTCTTT. It is translated as CASSTTGGGTEAFF.

V is TRBV11-2 and J is TRBJ2-3, with D possibly being TRBD2 (6 bases). CDR1 and CDR2 (germline): SGHAT, FQNNGV. The ends were cut back, 5 bases at V and 4 bases at J, with 16 bases in the middle. This CDR3 region has 15 residues. CDR3 loop: CASSPLAYVADTQYF. In DNA, the CDR3 is TGTGCCAGCAGCCCCCTAGCGTATGTGGCAGATACGCAGTATTTT.

This clonotype was observed at least ten times. The chain has TRBV10-3 and TRBJ2-1; 9 bases are a match to TRBD1. The J segment lost 6 bases and the V segment lost 7 bases, leaving 10 bases of the junction unmatched. Germline-derived CDR1 and CDR2 are ENHRY and SYGVKD. The CDR3 is 15 residues long. CDR3 amino acids: CAITPGDRAFNEQFF. In DNA, the CDR3 is TGTGCCATCACTCCCGGGGACAGGGCGTTCAATGAGCAGTTCTTC.

V is TRBV7-9 and J is TRBJ2-2; 8 bases are shared with TRBD1. Germline V gene lookup returns CDR1 SEHNR and CDR2 FQNEAQ (reference sequence). The CDR3 is 16 residues long. The J segment lost 2 bases and the V segment lost 3 bases, leaving 5 bases of the junction unmatched. CDR3 sequence: CASSLLDRDNTGELFF. CDR3 in DNA: TGTGCCAGCAGCTTGTTGGACAGGGACAACACCGGGGAGCTGTTTTTT.

The V call is TRBV12-3 or TRBV12-4, the J call TRBJ2-7; 9 nucleotides align to TRBD2. V dropped 3 bases and J dropped 3; count of bases not matched to a gene: 3. The CDR3 totals 14 residues. The CDR3, as DNA: TGTGCCAGCAGTTTCGCGGGGGGGGGCTACGAGCAGTACGTC. Translating gives CASSFAGGGYEQYV.